This T cell receptor (beta chain) derives from a study of beta chain features in type 1 diabetes. Findings of the study overall: TCRB CDR3s were moderately but significantly shorter in Type 1 diabetes patients in all four CD4+ subsets. Diminished insertions and augmented deletions at VDJ junctions characterized type 1 diabetes patients.

The isolated RNA, all of it, was reverse transcribed, so expressed TCRB transcripts were what got sequenced. TCRdb's copy holds only in-frame clones and misses some; the assay was immunoSEQ multiplex PCR. The sample records more than 300,000 clones, 7.5% to 9% being singletons. This CDR3 is built from 17 residues. The germline CDR1 and CDR2 sequences are SGHAT and FQNNGV. V was pared by 2 bases and J by 7 bases, with 11 bases of the junction left unmatched. With respect to this clone: The antigen remains undetermined.

The receptor's source is a woman aged 18-30 years in good health. Material: central memory CD4+ T cells from blood. The V and J genes are TRBV11-2 and TRBJ2-1; TRBD2 agrees at 10 bases. This CDR3 is CASSLTFWASGSNEQFF. CDR3 in DNA: TGTGCCAGCAGCTTAACCTTCTGGGCTAGCGGGAGTAATGAGCAGTTCTTC. Filled out from reference TRBV11-2 and TRBJ2-1, the complete variable domain reads EAGVAQSPRYKIIEKRQSVAFWCNPISGHATLYWYQQILGQGPKLLIQFQNNGVVDDSQLPKDRFSAERLKGVDSTLKIQPAKLEDSAVYLCASSLTFWASGSNEQFFGPGTRLTVL.